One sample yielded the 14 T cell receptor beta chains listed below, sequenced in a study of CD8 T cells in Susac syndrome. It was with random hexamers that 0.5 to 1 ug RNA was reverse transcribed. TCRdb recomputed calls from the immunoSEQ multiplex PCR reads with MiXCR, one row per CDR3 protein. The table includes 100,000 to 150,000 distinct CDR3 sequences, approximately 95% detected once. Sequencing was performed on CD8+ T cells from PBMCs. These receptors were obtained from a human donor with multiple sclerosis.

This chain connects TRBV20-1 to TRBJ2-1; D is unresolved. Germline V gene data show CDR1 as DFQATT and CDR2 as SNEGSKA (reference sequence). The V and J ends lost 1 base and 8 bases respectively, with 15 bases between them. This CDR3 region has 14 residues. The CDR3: CSARGDGPAHEQFF. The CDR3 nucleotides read TGCAGTGCTAGAGGCGATGGCCCCGCTCATGAGCAGTTCTTC.

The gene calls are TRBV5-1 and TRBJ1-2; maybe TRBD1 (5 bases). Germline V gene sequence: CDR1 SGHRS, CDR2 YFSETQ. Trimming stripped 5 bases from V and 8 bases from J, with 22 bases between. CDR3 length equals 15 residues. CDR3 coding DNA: TGCGCCAGCAGTTATAGAGGGGCCAACGAGAAGGGCTACACCTTC. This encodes CASSYRGANEKGYTF.

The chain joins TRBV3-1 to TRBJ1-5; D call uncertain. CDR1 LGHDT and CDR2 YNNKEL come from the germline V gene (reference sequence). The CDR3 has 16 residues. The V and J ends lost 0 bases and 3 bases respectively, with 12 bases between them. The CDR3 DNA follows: TGTGCCAGCAGCCAAGATCGAAGTCAGTTCAATCAGCCCCAGCATTTT. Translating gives CASSQDRSQFNQPQHF.

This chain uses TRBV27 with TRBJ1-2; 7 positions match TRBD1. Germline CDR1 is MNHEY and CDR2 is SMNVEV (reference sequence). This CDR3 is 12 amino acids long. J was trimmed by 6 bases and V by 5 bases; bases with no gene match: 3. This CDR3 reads CASSQGGNGYTF. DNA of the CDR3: TGTGCCAGCAGTCAGGGGGGGAATGGCTACACCTTC.

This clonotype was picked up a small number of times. The CDR3 loop reads CASSPRTGYEQYV. The CDR3 DNA follows: TGTGCCAGCAGTCCCCGGACAGGCTACGAGCAGTACGTC. The rearrangement joins TRBV27 to TRBJ2-7; 7 positions match TRBD1. With 5 bases clipped from V and 3 bases from J, the junction kept 4 bases outside the gene matches. Germline CDR1 and CDR2: MNHEY and SMNVEV (reference sequence). The CDR3 extends over 13 amino acids.

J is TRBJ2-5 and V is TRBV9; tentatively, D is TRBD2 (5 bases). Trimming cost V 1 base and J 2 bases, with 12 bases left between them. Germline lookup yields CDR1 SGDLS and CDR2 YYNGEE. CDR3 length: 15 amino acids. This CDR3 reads CASSVYWTSQETQYF. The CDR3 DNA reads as TGTGCCAGCAGCGTATATTGGACTTCTCAAGAGACCCAGTACTTC.

The CDR3 DNA is TGCAGTGCTAGAGATACAAGGGATTACGAGCAGTACTTC. Translation gives CSARDTRDYEQYF. The chain links TRBV20-1 to TRBJ2-7; D is unclear. CDR1 DFQATT and CDR2 SNEGSKA come from the germline V gene (reference sequence). The length of the CDR3 is 13 residues. With 0 bases removed from V and 4 bases from J, the gap between germline ends came to 10 bases.

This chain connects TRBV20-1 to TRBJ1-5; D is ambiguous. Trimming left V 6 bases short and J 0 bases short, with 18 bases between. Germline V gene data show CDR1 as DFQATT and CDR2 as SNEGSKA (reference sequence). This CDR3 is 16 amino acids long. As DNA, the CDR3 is TGCAGTGCCCTAGACATACGGGGAAATAGCAATCAGCCCCAGCATTTT. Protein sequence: CSALDIRGNSNQPQHF.

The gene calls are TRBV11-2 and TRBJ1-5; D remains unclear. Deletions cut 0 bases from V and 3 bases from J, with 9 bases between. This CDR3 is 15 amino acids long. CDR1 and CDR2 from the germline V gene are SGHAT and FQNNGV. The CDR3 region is CASSLDATFNQPQHF. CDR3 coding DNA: TGTGCCAGCAGCTTAGATGCGACCTTCAATCAGCCCCAGCATTTT.

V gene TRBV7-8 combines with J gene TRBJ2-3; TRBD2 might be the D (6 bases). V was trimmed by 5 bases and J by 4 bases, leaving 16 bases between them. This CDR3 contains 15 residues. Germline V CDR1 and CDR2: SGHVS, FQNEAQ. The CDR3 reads CASSPWGGEADTQYF. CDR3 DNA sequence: TGTGCCAGCAGCCCCTGGGGCGGGGAGGCAGATACGCAGTATTTT. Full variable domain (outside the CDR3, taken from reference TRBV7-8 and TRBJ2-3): GAGVSQSPRYKVAKRGQDVALRCDPISGHVSLFWYQQALGQGPEFLTYFQNEAQLDKSGLPSDRFFAERPEGSVSTLKIQRTQQEDSAVYLCASSPWGGEADTQYFGPGTRLTVL.

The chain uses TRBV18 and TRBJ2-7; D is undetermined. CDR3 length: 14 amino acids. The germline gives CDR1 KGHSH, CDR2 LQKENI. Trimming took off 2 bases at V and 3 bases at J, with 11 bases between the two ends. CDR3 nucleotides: TGTGCCAGCTCACCAACCGCACCGAGCTACGAGCAGTACTTC. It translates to CASSPTAPSYEQYF.

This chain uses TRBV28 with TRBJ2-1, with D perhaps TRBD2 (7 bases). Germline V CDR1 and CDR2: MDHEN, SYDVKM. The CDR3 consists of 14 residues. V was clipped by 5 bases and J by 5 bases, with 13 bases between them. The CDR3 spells CASSARGGNNEQFF. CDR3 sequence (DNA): TGTGCCAGCAGTGCGAGGGGGGGCAACAATGAGCAGTTCTTC.

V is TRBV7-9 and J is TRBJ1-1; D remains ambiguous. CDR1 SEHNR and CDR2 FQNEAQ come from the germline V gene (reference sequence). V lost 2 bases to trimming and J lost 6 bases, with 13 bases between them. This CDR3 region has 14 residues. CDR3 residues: CASSLNLGSAEAFF. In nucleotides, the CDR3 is TGTGCCAGCAGCTTAAATCTAGGGTCGGCTGAAGCTTTCTTT.

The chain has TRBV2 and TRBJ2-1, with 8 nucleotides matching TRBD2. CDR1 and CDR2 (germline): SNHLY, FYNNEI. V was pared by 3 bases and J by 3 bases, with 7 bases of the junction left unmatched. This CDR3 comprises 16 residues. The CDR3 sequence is CASSDIPAGVYNEQFF. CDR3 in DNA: TGTGCCAGCAGTGATATACCAGCGGGAGTCTACAATGAGCAGTTCTTC. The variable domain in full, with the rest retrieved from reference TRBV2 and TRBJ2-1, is EPEVTQTPSHQVTQMGQEVILRCVPISNHLYFYWYRQILGQKVEFLVSFYNNEISEKSEIFDDQFSVERPDGSNFTLKIRSTKLEDSAMYFCASSDIPAGVYNEQFFGPGTRLTVL.